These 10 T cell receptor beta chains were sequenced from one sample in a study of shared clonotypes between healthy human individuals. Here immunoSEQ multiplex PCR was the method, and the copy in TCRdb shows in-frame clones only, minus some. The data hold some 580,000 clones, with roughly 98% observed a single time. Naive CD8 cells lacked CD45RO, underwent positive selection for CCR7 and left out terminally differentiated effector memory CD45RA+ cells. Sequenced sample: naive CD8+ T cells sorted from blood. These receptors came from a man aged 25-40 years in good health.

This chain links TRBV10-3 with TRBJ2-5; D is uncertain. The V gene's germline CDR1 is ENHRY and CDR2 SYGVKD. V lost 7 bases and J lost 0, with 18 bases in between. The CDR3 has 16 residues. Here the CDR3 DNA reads TGTGCCATCAAGGCATCCCCACCCGAGTACCAAGAGACCCAGTACTTC. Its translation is CAIKASPPEYQETQYF.

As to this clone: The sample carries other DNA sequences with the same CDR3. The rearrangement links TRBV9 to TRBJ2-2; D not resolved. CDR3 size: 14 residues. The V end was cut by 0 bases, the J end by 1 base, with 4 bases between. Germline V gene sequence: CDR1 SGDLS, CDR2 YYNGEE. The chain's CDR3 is CASSVGGNTGELFF. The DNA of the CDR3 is TGTGCCAGCAGCGTAGGCGGGAACACCGGGGAGCTGTTTTTT.

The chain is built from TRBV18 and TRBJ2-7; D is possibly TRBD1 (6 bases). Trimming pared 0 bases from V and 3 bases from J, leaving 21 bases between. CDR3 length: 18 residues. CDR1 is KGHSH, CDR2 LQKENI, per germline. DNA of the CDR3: TGTGCCAGCTCACCACCTCCCGCCGCGTACGAGGGGGACTACGAGCAGTACTTC. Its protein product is CASSPPPAAYEGDYEQYF.

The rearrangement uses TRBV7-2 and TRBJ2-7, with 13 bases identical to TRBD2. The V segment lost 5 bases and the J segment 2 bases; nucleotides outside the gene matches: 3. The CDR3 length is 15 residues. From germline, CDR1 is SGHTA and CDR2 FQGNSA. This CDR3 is CASSEGTSGTYEQYF. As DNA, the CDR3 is TGTGCCAGCAGCGAAGGGACTAGCGGGACCTACGAGCAGTACTTC.

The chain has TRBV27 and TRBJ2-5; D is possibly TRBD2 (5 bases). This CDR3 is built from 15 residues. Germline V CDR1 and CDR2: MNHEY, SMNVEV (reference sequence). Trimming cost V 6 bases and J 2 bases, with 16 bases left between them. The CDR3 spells CASSQTLSGQETQYF. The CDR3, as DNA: TGTGCCAGCAGCCAAACTCTTTCGGGACAAGAGACCCAGTACTTC.

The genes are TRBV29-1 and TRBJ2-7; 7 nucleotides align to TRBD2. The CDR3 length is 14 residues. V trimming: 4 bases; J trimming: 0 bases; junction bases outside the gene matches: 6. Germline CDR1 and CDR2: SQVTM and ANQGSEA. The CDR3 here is CSVAGGDHSYEQYF. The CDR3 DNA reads TGCAGCGTTGCTGGGGGGGACCACTCCTACGAGCAGTACTTC.

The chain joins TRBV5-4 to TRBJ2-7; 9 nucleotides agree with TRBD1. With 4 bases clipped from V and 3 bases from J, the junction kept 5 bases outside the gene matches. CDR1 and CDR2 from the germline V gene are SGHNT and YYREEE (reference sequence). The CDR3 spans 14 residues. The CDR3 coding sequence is TGTGCCAGCAGCGTCCGGGACAGGGACTACGAGCAGTACTTC. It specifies CASSVRDRDYEQYF.

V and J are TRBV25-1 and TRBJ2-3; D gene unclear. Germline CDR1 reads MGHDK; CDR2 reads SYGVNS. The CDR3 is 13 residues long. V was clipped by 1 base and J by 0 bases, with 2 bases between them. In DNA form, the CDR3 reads TGTGCCAGCAGTGAATTCAGCACAGATACGCAGTATTTT. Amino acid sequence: CASSEFSTDTQYF.

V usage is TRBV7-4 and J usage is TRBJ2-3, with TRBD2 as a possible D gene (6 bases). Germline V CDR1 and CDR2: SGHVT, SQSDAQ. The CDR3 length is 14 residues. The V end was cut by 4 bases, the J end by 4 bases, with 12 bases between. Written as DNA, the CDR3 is TGTGCCAGCAGCTGGAGGGAGCTGGCAGATACGCAGTATTTT. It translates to CASSWRELADTQYF.

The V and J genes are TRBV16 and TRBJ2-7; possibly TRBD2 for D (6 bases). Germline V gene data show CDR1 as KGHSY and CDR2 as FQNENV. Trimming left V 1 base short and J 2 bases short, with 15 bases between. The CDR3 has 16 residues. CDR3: CASSQLTASETYEQYF. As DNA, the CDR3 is TGTGCCAGCAGCCAATTAACGGCTAGCGAGACCTACGAGCAGTACTTC.